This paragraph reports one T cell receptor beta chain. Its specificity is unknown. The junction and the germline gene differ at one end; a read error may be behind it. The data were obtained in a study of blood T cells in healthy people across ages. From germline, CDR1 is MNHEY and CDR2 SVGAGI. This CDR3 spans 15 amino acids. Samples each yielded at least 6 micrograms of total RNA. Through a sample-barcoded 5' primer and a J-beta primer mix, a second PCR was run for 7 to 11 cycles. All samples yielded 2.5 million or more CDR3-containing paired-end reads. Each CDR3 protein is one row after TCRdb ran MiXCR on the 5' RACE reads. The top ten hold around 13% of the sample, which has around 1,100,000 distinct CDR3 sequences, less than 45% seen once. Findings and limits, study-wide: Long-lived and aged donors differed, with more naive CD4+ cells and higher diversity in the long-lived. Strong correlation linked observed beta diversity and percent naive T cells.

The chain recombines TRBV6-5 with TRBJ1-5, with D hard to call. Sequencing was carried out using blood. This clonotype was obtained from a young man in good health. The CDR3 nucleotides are TGTGCCGGCAGCCGTACGGGAGTTAGCAATCAGCCCCAGCATTTT. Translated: CAGSRTGVSNQPQHF.